Presented here are 8 T cell receptor beta chains from one specimen sequenced in a study of cytomegalovirus exposure and HLA in healthy donors. The assay was immunoSEQ multiplex PCR, and TCRdb's table has in-frame clones only and misses some. The table lists roughly 60,000 clones, roughly 95% of them singletons. Specimen: PBMCs. The receptors were sampled from a woman between 18 and 29 years old in good health and CMV-seropositive.

The chain joins TRBV4-1 to TRBJ1-2; TRBD1 agrees at 8 bases. This CDR3 is built from 16 residues. V lost 4 bases, J lost 4 bases, and 11 bases stayed unmatched. Germline loops: CDR1 MGHRA, CDR2 YSYEKL. The CDR3 DNA follows: TGCGCCAGCAGCCGCCAACAGACAGGGGATTTCTATGGCTACACCTTC. Amino acid sequence: CASSRQQTGDFYGYTF.

The chain links TRBV9 to TRBJ2-7, with a possible D match to TRBD2 (6 bases). Germline CDR1 is SGDLS and CDR2 is YYNGEE. The V gene lost 3 bases and the J gene lost 7 bases, with 20 bases spanning the gap. The CDR3 sequence is 15 residues long. The DNA for the CDR3 is TGTGCCAGCAGCGCGAACACGGGTGAGACTAGTGAGCAGTACTTC. Translating gives CASSANTGETSEQYF.

This sequence joins TRBV11-3 and TRBJ2-7; D possibly corresponds to TRBD1 (5 bases). In germline, CDR1 is SGHNT, CDR2 YENEEA. The CDR3 covers 14 residues. Trimming removed 2 bases at V and 3 bases at J, with 11 bases between. CDR3 region: CASSLRGQGYEQYF. Here the CDR3 DNA reads TGTGCCAGCAGCTTAAGGGGCCAGGGCTACGAGCAGTACTTC.

The chain links TRBV11-2 to TRBJ2-1; 10 bases are shared with TRBD2. The CDR3 has 19 amino acids. Germline CDR1 is SGHAT and CDR2 is FQNNGV. The J segment lost 5 bases and the V segment lost 5 bases, leaving 18 bases of the junction unmatched. CDR3 region: CASSPQWGEAGGTHNEQFF. The CDR3, as DNA: TGTGCCAGCAGCCCCCAGTGGGGGGAAGCGGGAGGGACCCACAATGAGCAGTTCTTC. Using reference TRBV11-2 and TRBJ2-1 for the parts outside the CDR3, the full variable domain is EAGVAQSPRYKIIEKRQSVAFWCNPISGHATLYWYQQILGQGPKLLIQFQNNGVVDDSQLPKDRFSAERLKGVDSTLKIQPAKLEDSAVYLCASSPQWGEAGGTHNEQFFGPGTRLTVL.

The CDR3 nucleotides read TGCGCCAGCAGACCGAATACAAACAGGGGCCATGAGCAGTTCTTC. This gives the protein CASRPNTNRGHEQFF. This rearrangement joins TRBV5-1 to TRBJ2-1; the match to TRBD1 covers 7 bases. There are 15 residues in the CDR3. V shed 5 bases and J 8 bases; nucleotides not matched to a gene: 13. In germline, CDR1 is SGHRS, CDR2 YFSETQ. Filled out from reference TRBV5-1 and TRBJ2-1, the complete variable domain reads KAGVTQTPRYLIKTRGQQVTLSCSPISGHRSVSWYQQTPGQGLQFLFEYFSETQRNKGNFPGRFSGRQFSNSRSEMNVSTLELGDSALYLCASRPNTNRGHEQFFGPGTRLTVL.

This chain uses TRBV2 with TRBJ1-2; 8 bases align to TRBD1. V dropped 9 bases and J dropped 5; count of bases not matched to a gene: 8. This CDR3 region has 13 residues. Germline CDR1 is SNHLY and CDR2 is FYNNEI. CDR3 sequence (DNA): TGTGCCAGAAACCCAGGGGGCCAGTATGGCTACACCTTC. It is translated as CARNPGGQYGYTF.

The chain couples TRBV7-9 to TRBJ1-1, with 10 bases aligning to TRBD1. This CDR3 has 13 amino acids. CDR1 is SEHNR and CDR2 is FQNEAQ in the germline V gene (reference sequence). With V trimmed by 5 bases and J by 8 bases, 5 bases remained unmatched. CDR3 in amino acids: CASSVDRGQEAFF. The CDR3 bases are TGTGCCAGCAGCGTAGACAGGGGGCAGGAAGCTTTCTTT.

This chain joins TRBV7-2 and TRBJ2-3, with D maybe TRBD2 (6 bases). The V end was cut by 8 bases, the J end by 9 bases, with 12 bases between. The length of the CDR3 is 11 residues. In germline, CDR1 is SGHTA, CDR2 FQGNSA. CDR3 sequence: CASFQGGTQYF. CDR3 coding DNA: TGTGCCAGCTTTCAGGGAGGCACGCAGTATTTT.